This T cell receptor (beta chain) was observed in a study of liver allograft versus peripheral blood T cells. Turning to the study itself: Blood and transplanted-liver T cell receptor repertoires from recipients were compared.

TCRdb re-called the reads with MiXCR, one entry per CDR3 protein. The data show 14,000 or so distinct CDR3 sequences, roughly 20% seen once. The V and J ends lost 6 bases and 1 base, in that order; junction bases with no gene match: 4. Germline V CDR1 and CDR2: DFQATT, SNEGSKA (reference sequence). CDR3 size: 14 residues. In its sample, this clonotype was seen a few times. The antigen remains unidentified. Study results and limitations: Liver allograft T cell receptor repertoires were reported to differ from peripheral blood repertoires.

This sequence originates from a human patient who had a liver transplant. Among the T cells, some may be from the graft donor. This chain joins TRBV20-1 and TRBJ1-5, with 9 positions matching TRBD1. Here the CDR3 reads CSAGQGTSNQPQHF. DNA of the CDR3: TGCAGTGCGGGACAGGGAACCAGCAATCAGCCCCAGCATTTT.